Each of the 5 T cell receptor beta chains below was sequenced from the same sample in a study of beta chain features in type 1 diabetes. The entirety of the isolated RNA underwent reverse transcription, so expressed TCRB transcripts were sequenced. Data came from immunoSEQ multiplex PCR; TCRdb stores just in-frame clones and leaves some out. The sample lists roughly 400,000 clones; around 15% were seen once. The sample comprised naive CD4+ T cells from blood. These receptors were obtained from a woman aged 18-29 years in good health.

The DNA of the CDR3 is TGTGCCAGCAGCCACGGGACTTCAACAGATACGCAGTATTTT. Translating it yields CASSHGTSTDTQYF. This rearrangement joins TRBV11-1 to TRBJ2-3, with D possibly being TRBD2 (6 bases). Looked up from germline, CDR1 is SGHAT and CDR2 is FQDESV (reference sequence). CDR3 length equals 14 residues. V lost 5 bases to trimming and J lost 3 bases, with 12 bases between them.

The J gene is TRBJ1-1, the V gene TRBV4-3; TRBD1 might be the D (5 bases). The V end was cut by 1 base, the J end by 3 bases, with 18 bases between. The CDR3 has 17 residues. CDR1 LGHNA and CDR2 YSLEER come from the germline V gene. The CDR3 here is CASSQGPGGGDDTEAFF. The CDR3 nucleotides are TGCGCCAGCAGCCAAGGCCCCGGGGGTGGGGACGACACTGAAGCTTTCTTT.

V usage is TRBV2 and J usage is TRBJ2-3; 11 bases map to TRBD2. Germline V CDR1 and CDR2: SNHLY, FYNNEI. Trimming removed 3 bases from V and 14 bases from J; junction bases left unmatched: 7. The CDR3 is 13 residues long. As DNA, the CDR3 is TGTGCCAGCAGTGATAATAGCGGGAGGGCCCTGTATTTT. As protein: CASSDNSGRALYF.

This clone was observed a few times. The V call is TRBV29-1, the J call TRBJ2-1, with D perhaps matching TRBD1 (6 bases). Deletions cut 4 bases from V and 0 bases from J, with 13 bases between. Germline V gene sequence: CDR1 SQVTM, CDR2 ANQGSEA. The CDR3 length is 15 residues. CDR3 DNA sequence: TGCAGCGTTGGGACAGCCTGGAGCTCCTACAATGAGCAGTTCTTC. Translation: CSVGTAWSSYNEQFF.

This clone was seen a few times. V gene TRBV9 combines with J gene TRBJ1-1, with 10 bases identical to TRBD1. The CDR3 has 14 residues. J was trimmed by 5 bases and V by 0 bases; bases with no gene match: 1. Per the germline V gene, CDR1 is SGDLS and CDR2 is YYNGEE. In DNA, the CDR3 is TGTGCCAGCAGCGTAGTGGACAGGGGGACTGAAGCTTTCTTT. Encoded protein: CASSVVDRGTEAFF.